One TCR beta chain is described in this entry. Its antigen is undetermined. This sample was included in a study of PD-L1 blockade in urothelial cancer. About the study: Blood analysis took place 3 weeks (second dose) and 6 weeks after treatment start.

Produced via immunoSEQ multiplex PCR; TCRdb's table is partial and in-frame only. This sample has tens of thousands of clones; around 91% occur once, and the top ten carry around 1.5%. J lost 5 bases, V lost 3 bases, and 6 bases had no gene match. This CDR3 spans 16 amino acids. The germline gives CDR1 SGHDT, CDR2 YYEEEE. Noted time point: pretreatment peripheral blood. Study observations and caveats: Better survival was predicted by below-median pretreatment blood TCR clonality.

Source: PBMCs, taken around atezolizumab (anti-PD-L1) treatment. The chain is built from TRBV5-6 and TRBJ2-3, with 13 bases identical to TRBD2. The clonotype was recovered from a man between 60 and 75 years old with urothelial cancer. DNA of the CDR3: TGTGCCAGCAGCTACGGACTAGCGGGAGTTTTAGATACGCAGTATTTT. Amino acid sequence: CASSYGLAGVLDTQYF.